This T cell receptor beta chain emerged from a study of blood T cell repertoires in COVID-19. Generated by immunoSEQ multiplex PCR, the TCRdb table keeps only in-frame clones and is missing some. Of about 78,000 clones in the sample, roughly nine tenths were seen once. This clone occurred once. CDR1 LNHDA and CDR2 SQIVND come from the germline V gene (reference sequence). This CDR3 has 14 residues. V shed 7 bases and J shed 3 bases, with 15 bases lying between them. This sequence was found in a woman aged 80 or over with active or convalescent COVID-19. V is TRBV19 and J is TRBJ1-2, with D hard to call. The sequenced material came from peripheral blood. CDR3 protein: CASTSGRQDYGYTF. The CDR3 DNA reads TGTGCCAGTACCTCTGGGAGGCAGGACTATGGCTACACCTTC. The whole variable domain, remainder taken from reference TRBV19 and TRBJ1-2, is DGGITQSPKYLFRKEGQNVTLSCEQNLNHDAMYWYRQDPGQGLRLIYYSQIVNDFQKGDIAEGYSVSREKKESFPLTVTSAQKNPTAFYLCASTSGRQDYGYTFGSGTRLTVV.